What follows describes a single T cell receptor (beta chain). The source of the sample is a study of blood T cell repertoires in COVID-19. On the study more broadly: Samples came from the United States, Italy and Spain, spanning acute and convalescent COVID-19. Sample material is recorded as cDNA or gDNA derived from T cells, B-cell-depleted T cells, or PBMCs.

The germline V gene encodes CDR1 LGHNA and CDR2 YSLEER. The V gene end was trimmed by 0 bases and the J gene end by 2 bases; junction bases not matched to a gene: 9. The CDR3 contains 18 residues. Authors' processing steps: Reference gene primer amplification yielded estimated nucleated cell counts. Clones were read by immunoSEQ multiplex PCR, and TCRdb kept only the in-frame ones, dropping some. The V and J calls and clone size were taken over from that table, and D and trimming were inferred from the DNA. Counted here are about 91,000 clones, around 80% occurring once; the ten biggest clones make up almost 7%.

The source is a man aged 50-60 years with active or convalescent COVID-19. Sequencing was done on a sample of peripheral blood. The chain links TRBV4-3 to TRBJ2-4; 8 nucleotides line up with TRBD1. The CDR3 DNA reads as TGCGCCAGCAGCCAAGATATCGCAGGGGGCGGGACCAAAAACATTCAGTACTTC. Translated: CASSQDIAGGGTKNIQYF.